This passage covers 29 T cell receptor beta chains from one sample sequenced in a study of blood T cells in healthy people across ages. For the second PCR, which ran for 7 to 11 cycles, a sample-barcoded 5' primer and a J-beta primer mix were used. From the 5' RACE reads, TCRdb called clonotypes with MiXCR, one entry per CDR3 protein. This repertoire shows roughly 800,000 distinct CDR3 sequences, 20% to 30% found once; its top ten account for approximately 3.7%. This same sample was also taken into another study, of T cells of mothers and their children.

The source material was blood. Receptor source: a boy aged 5-17 years in good health.

The rearrangement uses TRBV6-5 and TRBJ2-3; 16 bases agree with TRBD2. The V gene's germline CDR1 is MNHEY and CDR2 SVGAGI. This CDR3 is built from 19 residues. Trimming removed 4 bases from V and 4 bases from J; junction bases left unmatched: 11. For the CDR3, the DNA is TGTGCCAGCAGTTTGGGACTAGCGGGAGGGCCTAACGACCCAGATACGCAGTATTTT. Translated: CASSLGLAGGPNDPDTQYF.

This rearrangement joins TRBV29-1 to TRBJ2-7; the D is unclear. V lost 3 bases, J lost 1 base, and 7 bases lay in between. Germline V CDR1 and CDR2: SQVTM, ANQGSEA. This CDR3 is built from 12 residues. The DNA for the CDR3 is TGCAGCGTTGATGGGGATTCCTACGAGCAGTACTTC. This codes for CSVDGDSYEQYF.

This clonotype appeared a few times. The V and J genes are TRBV4-3 and TRBJ1-1; 9 nucleotides agree with TRBD1. Germline assignment: CDR1 LGHNA and CDR2 YSLEER. The CDR3 runs to 15 residues. V lost 3 bases and J lost 5; bases outside the gene matches: 7. The CDR3 loop is CASSQNRGLGTEAFF. In DNA, the CDR3 is TGCGCCAGCAGCCAGAACAGGGGGCTCGGGACTGAAGCTTTCTTT.

This clonotype was counted a few times. This chain connects TRBV7-8 to TRBJ2-5; possible D gene TRBD1, 5 bases. V was pared by 1 base and J by 0 bases, with 9 bases between. Germline V gene data show CDR1 as SGHVS and CDR2 as FQNEAQ. This CDR3 comprises 15 residues. Here the CDR3 reads CASSLEGWYQETQYF. CDR3 in DNA: TGTGCCAGCAGCTTAGAGGGGTGGTACCAAGAGACCCAGTACTTC.

This clonotype occurred many times. The chain couples TRBV6-6 to TRBJ2-5, with D perhaps being TRBD1 or TRBD2 (6 bases each). V was shortened by 4 bases and J by 4 bases, with 16 bases between the two germline ends. The CDR3 is made up of 15 amino acids. The V gene's germline CDR1 is MNHNY and CDR2 SVGAGI (reference sequence). CDR3 sequence: CASSLAIGGGETQYF. CDR3 DNA sequence: TGTGCCAGCAGTTTGGCCATCGGAGGGGGAGAGACCCAGTACTTC.

The V gene is TRBV12-3 or TRBV12-4, the J gene TRBJ1-2, with D perhaps TRBD1 (6 bases). V dropped 7 bases and J dropped 5 bases, with 17 bases sitting between them. CDR3 length: 14 residues. The chain's CDR3 is CASTLQGAPYGYTF. CDR3 DNA: TGTGCCAGCACTCTACAGGGAGCTCCGTATGGCTACACCTTC.

This clonotype has a single count. The chain is built from TRBV28 and TRBJ2-1; 10 nucleotides line up with TRBD2. The CDR3 has 16 amino acids. Looked up from germline, CDR1 is MDHEN and CDR2 is SYDVKM. J gave up 2 bases and V 6 bases, and 7 bases lay outside the gene matches. The CDR3 coding sequence is TGTGCCAGCAGAGACCCGGGACTAGCGCCCTACAATGAGCAGTTCTTC. This gives the protein CASRDPGLAPYNEQFF.

This clonotype occurred a few times. This rearrangement joins TRBV19 to TRBJ2-2; 8 bases are a match to TRBD2. V lost 8 bases, J lost 4 bases, and 6 bases stayed unmatched. Germline CDR1 and CDR2: LNHDA and SQIVND (reference sequence). The CDR3 spans 14 residues. The DNA for the CDR3 is TGTGCCAGTCATAGCGGGGTGGGCACCGGGGAGCTGTTTTTT. This encodes CASHSGVGTGELFF.

This clonotype came up a few times. This sequence joins TRBV10-3 and TRBJ2-4; 9 bases match TRBD1. Looked up from germline, CDR1 is ENHRY and CDR2 is SYGVKD. The CDR3 length is 19 residues. The V and J ends lost 6 bases and 3 bases, in that order; junction bases with no gene match: 18. The DNA for the CDR3 is TGTGCCATCAGCCCCGGACAGGGGACGACTGTTGCAGGCAAAAACATTCAGTACTTC. As protein: CAISPGQGTTVAGKNIQYF.

This clonotype was seen only a few times. This chain joins TRBV7-3 and TRBJ2-3; tentatively, D is TRBD1 (6 bases). The CDR3 has 16 amino acids. Germline assignment: CDR1 SGHTA and CDR2 FQGTGA. V shed 0 bases and J shed 0 bases, with 10 bases lying between them. The CDR3 is CASSLTGASSTDTQYF. In DNA, the CDR3 is TGTGCCAGCAGCTTAACGGGGGCGTCTAGCACAGATACGCAGTATTTT.

The chain combines TRBV12-3 or TRBV12-4 with TRBJ1-4; D remains unclear. This CDR3 has 11 residues. The V gene lost 3 bases and the J gene lost 8 bases, with 4 bases spanning the gap. The CDR3 region is CASSFLEKLFF. The CDR3 DNA follows: TGTGCCAGCAGTTTTTTAGAAAAACTGTTTTTT.

The chain combines TRBV19 with TRBJ2-1; 7 bases fit TRBD2. Per germline, CDR1 LNHDA and CDR2 SQIVND (reference sequence). With 4 bases clipped from V and 4 bases from J, the junction kept 10 bases outside the gene matches. The CDR3 has 16 residues. The CDR3 region is CASSRASGISYNEQFF. The CDR3 DNA follows: TGTGCCAGTAGTAGGGCAAGCGGGATCTCTTACAATGAGCAGTTCTTC.

CDR3 sequence: CASSLQGGGYGYTF. CDR3 DNA sequence: TGTGCCAGCAGCTTACAAGGAGGGGGCTATGGCTACACCTTC. The rearrangement joins TRBV7-2 to TRBJ1-2, with a tentative D call TRBD1 (6 bases). The germline V and J ends were trimmed by 2 bases and 4 bases, with 11 bases remaining between them. The V gene's germline CDR1 is SGHTA and CDR2 FQGNSA. The CDR3 is 14 residues long.

The table lists this clonotype with a few counts. This rearrangement joins TRBV5-5 to TRBJ2-6; D gene uncertain. Germline V gene data show CDR1 as SGHKS and CDR2 as YYEKEE (reference sequence). This CDR3 contains 13 residues. Trimming pared 10 bases from V and 0 bases from J, leaving 8 bases between. The CDR3 loop is CAYGSSGANVLTF. Written as DNA, the CDR3 is TGTGCCTACGGTAGCTCTGGGGCCAACGTCCTGACTTTC.

J is TRBJ2-7 and V is TRBV6-1; TRBD1 matches 9 bases. Germline-derived CDR1 and CDR2 are MNHNS and SASEGT. This CDR3 is built from 15 residues. Losses at the gene ends were 8 bases for V and 5 bases for J; bases not matched to a gene: 13. Here the CDR3 DNA reads TGTGCCAGCGAAAATTTCCGGGACAGGGCCCACGAGCAGTACTTC. It codes for CASENFRDRAHEQYF.

This clonotype was counted once. With a much larger clone just one base away, this may be a read error. This chain connects TRBV5-1 to TRBJ1-2; possibly TRBD1 for D (6 bases). The CDR3 extends over 12 amino acids. V was clipped by 7 bases and J by 8 bases, with 15 bases between them. Germline V gene sequence: CDR1 SGHRS, CDR2 YFSETQ. The CDR3 DNA is TGCGCCAGCGGCTGGCAGGACAGCGGCTACACCTTC. The encoded protein is CASGWQDSGYTF.

V is TRBV4-2 and J is TRBJ2-1, with 12 bases that match TRBD2. CDR3 length: 21 amino acids. The germline gives CDR1 LGHNA, CDR2 YNFKEQ. The ends lost 1 base at V and 1 base at J; junction bases unmatched: 14. CDR3 coding DNA: TGTGCCAGCAGCCAAGGCTCCCTACTAGCGGGAGGCCCCCTTTCCTACAATGAGCAGTTCTTC. It translates to CASSQGSLLAGGPLSYNEQFF.

In its sample, this clonotype was seen a few times. A much larger clone is a single base away; this may be a read error. This chain connects TRBV5-1 to TRBJ2-1; 8 bases are shared with TRBD1. This CDR3 is 11 amino acids long. Germline V gene data show CDR1 as SGHRS and CDR2 as YFSETQ. CDR3 DNA: TGCGTCAGCAGCGAGACAGGGGAACAGTTCTTC. It encodes CVSSETGEQFF.

The chain joins TRBV3-1 to TRBJ2-2, with 11 bases lining up with TRBD2. The germline V gene encodes CDR1 LGHDT and CDR2 YNNKEL (reference sequence). Losses at the gene ends were 4 bases for V and 5 bases for J; bases not matched to a gene: 9. The CDR3 runs 17 residues. This CDR3 reads CASSLRSTSGETGELFF. CDR3 sequence (DNA): TGTGCCAGCAGCCTACGTTCGACTAGCGGGGAGACCGGGGAGCTGTTTTTT.

This clonotype was counted between two and nine times. The J gene is TRBJ1-5, the V gene TRBV7-9; 9 nucleotides line up with TRBD1. V shed 1 base and J 5 bases; nucleotides not matched to a gene: 0. Germline V gives CDR1 SEHNR, CDR2 FQNEAQ (reference sequence). The CDR3 extends over 14 amino acids. The CDR3 nucleotides are TGTGCCAGCAGCTTAGGGACAGGGGATCAGCCCCAGCATTTT. It encodes CASSLGTGDQPQHF.

For the CDR3, the DNA is TGTGCCTGGAGTAAGGGACAGGCCTTCGAGCAGTACTTC. Translated: CAWSKGQAFEQYF. V and J are TRBV30 and TRBJ2-1; 8 bases line up with TRBD1. The DNA matches TRBJ2-7 better at its end, which makes the J call doubtful. The CDR3 has 13 amino acids. The germline gives CDR1 GTSNPN, CDR2 SVGIG (reference sequence).

The rearrangement joins TRBV6-2 or TRBV6-3 to TRBJ2-2; D might be TRBD1 or TRBD2, each matching 5 bases. This CDR3 comprises 13 residues. V was clipped by 1 base and J by 6 bases, with 6 bases between them. In germline, CDR1 is MNHEY, CDR2 SVGEGT. CDR3 sequence (DNA): TGTGCCAGCAGTTACTGGGGACCCGGGGAGCTGTTTTTT. This codes for CASSYWGPGELFF.

The chain couples TRBV11-2 to TRBJ2-7; a possible D gene is TRBD2 (6 bases). Germline values: CDR1 SGHAT, CDR2 FQNNGV. V was clipped by 1 base and J by 7 bases, with 20 bases between them. CDR3 length: 16 residues. The CDR3 loop reads CASSLGVWPGLREQYF. The DNA of the CDR3 is TGTGCCAGCAGCTTAGGGGTTTGGCCAGGACTACGGGAGCAGTACTTC.

This sequence joins TRBV28 and TRBJ1-4; 7 bases match TRBD1. Germline CDR1 reads MDHEN; CDR2 reads SYDVKM. The V gene end was trimmed by 5 bases and the J gene end by 8 bases; junction bases not matched to a gene: 14. CDR3 length equals 16 residues. The CDR3 DNA reads as TGTGCCAGCAGTCCCGGTCCTCAGGGGGTGGGGGAAAAACTGTTTTTT. This sequence encodes CASSPGPQGVGEKLFF.

This clonotype was counted only a few times. The V gene is TRBV7-9, the J gene TRBJ2-7; no reliable D call. V lost 1 base and J 6 bases, leaving 7 bases between the germline ends. Per germline, CDR1 SEHNR and CDR2 FQNEAQ (reference sequence). The CDR3 length is 12 residues. The CDR3 loop reads CASSLEYFEQYF. The DNA of the CDR3 is TGTGCCAGCAGCTTAGAGTACTTCGAGCAGTACTTC.

The rearrangement uses TRBV27 and TRBJ2-7, with D unclear. There are 14 residues in the CDR3. The germline CDR1 and CDR2 sequences are MNHEY and SMNVEV (reference sequence). Trimming stripped 0 bases from V and 2 bases from J, with 8 bases between. CDR3 DNA: TGTGCCAGCAGTTTATCAGCCCTAGCCTACGAGCAGTACTTC. Amino acid sequence: CASSLSALAYEQYF.

This clonotype has just a few counts. The chain recombines TRBV2 with TRBJ2-4; maybe TRBD1 (6 bases). The V gene lost 8 bases and the J gene lost 8 bases, with 16 bases spanning the gap. The V gene's germline CDR1 is SNHLY and CDR2 FYNNEI. The CDR3 spans 13 residues. The CDR3 region is CASETGRSDIQYF. CDR3 in DNA: TGTGCCAGCGAAACAGGGAGATCGGACATTCAGTACTTC. Full variable domain (rest looked up from reference TRBV2 and TRBJ2-4): EPEVTQTPSHQVTQMGQEVILRCVPISNHLYFYWYRQILGQKVEFLVSFYNNEISEKSEIFDDQFSVERPDGSNFTLKIRSTKLEDSAMYFCASETGRSDIQYFGAGTRLSVL.

J is TRBJ2-2 and V is TRBV29-1; D is undetermined. The CDR3 runs 12 residues. V lost 4 bases and J 5 bases, leaving 8 bases between the germline ends. Germline lookup yields CDR1 SQVTM and CDR2 ANQGSEA. The CDR3 nucleotides are TGCAGCGTTGGTGGGCTAACCGGGGAGCTGTTTTTT. The encoded protein is CSVGGLTGELFF.

Concerning this clonotype itself: Compared with germline, one end of the junction differs, possibly owing to a read error. This chain joins TRBV11-2 and TRBJ2-2; 7 nucleotides match TRBD2. Germline-derived CDR1 and CDR2 are SGHAT and FQNNGV. The CDR3 extends over 16 amino acids. The CDR3 DNA follows: TGTGCCAGCACCTTAGGTTCAGCGGGGCGCACCGGGGAGCTGTTTTTT. Translated, it gives CASTLGSAGRTGELFF.